A selection of T cell receptor beta chains follows, all from one sample in a study of blood T cell repertoires in COVID-19. Some clones are missing from TCRdb's copy, which holds only in-frame ones; the method was immunoSEQ multiplex PCR. The profile covers approximately 440,000 clones, with 90% appearing a single time and less than 0.75% taken by the ten largest. The sequencing input was PBMCs or T cells enriched from blood (not recorded which). All receptors come from a man aged 18 to 29 who had recovered from COVID-19. Each CDR3 is given with its conserved first and last residue. The order of the fields is D gene, V gene, J gene, clone size, CDR3 protein, CDR3 DNA. D genes are given only for firm matches. Rows may omit the clone size; those that give it use once, few, many or a size class.

D gene: -; V gene: TRBV19; J gene: TRBJ1-3; clone size: -; CDR3 protein: CASSVSDRDFGNTIYF; CDR3 DNA: TGTGCCAGTAGTGTCTCTGACAGAGACTTTGGAAACACCATATATTTT
D gene: -; V gene: TRBV2; J gene: TRBJ2-1; clone size: -; CDR3 protein: CASSAVEQFF; CDR3 DNA: TGTGCCAGCAGTGCGGTTGAGCAGTTCTTC
D gene: -; V gene: TRBV2; J gene: TRBJ1-1; clone size: -; CDR3 protein: CASRFRLNTEAFF; CDR3 DNA: TGTGCCAGCAGATTCAGGCTGAACACTGAAGCTTTCTTT
D gene: TRBD2; V gene: TRBV11-3; J gene: TRBJ2-3; clone size: -; CDR3 protein: CASSLGLAGFTDTQYF; CDR3 DNA: TGTGCCAGCAGCTTAGGGCTAGCGGGATTCACAGATACGCAGTATTTT
D gene: TRBD2; V gene: TRBV3-1/TRBV3-2; J gene: TRBJ2-7; clone size: -; CDR3 protein: CASSQEGTSGSLSLVSYEQYF; CDR3 DNA: TGTGCCAGCAGCCAAGAAGGGACTAGCGGGAGCCTTTCGTTAGTCTCCTACGAGCAGTACTTC
D gene: -; V gene: TRBV6-5; J gene: TRBJ1-2; clone size: -; CDR3 protein: CASRILDSLGGYTF; CDR3 DNA: TGTGCCAGCAGGATATTGGACAGTCTGGGTGGCTACACCTTC
D gene: TRBD1; V gene: TRBV5-4; J gene: TRBJ2-3; clone size: -; CDR3 protein: CASSQRGPTDTQYF; CDR3 DNA: TGTGCCAGCAGCCAAAGGGGGCCCACAGATACGCAGTATTTT
D gene: TRBD2; V gene: TRBV5-4; J gene: TRBJ2-3; clone size: -; CDR3 protein: CASSRTSGSVSDTQYF; CDR3 DNA: TGTGCCAGCAGCAGAACTAGCGGGAGTGTCTCAGATACGCAGTATTTT
D gene: -; V gene: TRBV27; J gene: TRBJ2-7; clone size: -; CDR3 protein: CASSLNSYEQYF; CDR3 DNA: TGTGCCAGCAGTTTAAATTCTTACGAGCAGTACTTC
D gene: -; V gene: TRBV7-8; J gene: TRBJ1-1; clone size: -; CDR3 protein: CASSPGMNTEAFF; CDR3 DNA: TGTGCCAGCAGCCCAGGGATGAACACTGAAGCTTTCTTT
D gene: TRBD1; V gene: TRBV4-1; J gene: TRBJ2-2; clone size: few; CDR3 protein: CASSQVTGVTGELFF; CDR3 DNA: TGCGCCAGCAGCCAAGTTACAGGGGTAACCGGGGAGCTGTTTTTT
D gene: TRBD2; V gene: TRBV7-6; J gene: TRBJ2-1; clone size: -; CDR3 protein: CASSSLTSGVNEQFF; CDR3 DNA: TGTGCCAGCAGCTCCCTTACTAGCGGGGTCAATGAGCAGTTCTTC
D gene: -; V gene: TRBV11-2; J gene: TRBJ2-7; clone size: once; CDR3 protein: CASSPGHGPYEQYF; CDR3 DNA: TGTGCCAGCAGCCCGGGACACGGACCCTACGAGCAGTACTTC
D gene: -; V gene: TRBV19; J gene: TRBJ2-1; clone size: -; CDR3 protein: CASITGLGNEQFF; CDR3 DNA: TGTGCCAGTATTACGGGTTTGGGCAATGAGCAGTTCTTC
D gene: TRBD1; V gene: TRBV19; J gene: TRBJ1-6; clone size: -; CDR3 protein: CATRTGSGDSPLHF; CDR3 DNA: TGTGCCACCCGGACAGGTAGCGGGGATTCACCCCTCCACTTT
D gene: TRBD2; V gene: TRBV5-3; J gene: TRBJ2-1; clone size: -; CDR3 protein: CARSLPGLGHNEQFF; CDR3 DNA: TGTGCCAGAAGCTTGCCCGGACTAGGGCACAATGAGCAGTTCTTC
D gene: -; V gene: TRBV12-3/TRBV12-4; J gene: TRBJ1-6; clone size: -; CDR3 protein: CASSRDRNSPLHF; CDR3 DNA: TGTGCCAGCAGTAGAGACAGGAATTCACCCCTCCACTTT
D gene: -; V gene: TRBV2; J gene: TRBJ2-3; clone size: -; CDR3 protein: CASFFGLAETDTQYF; CDR3 DNA: TGTGCCAGCTTTTTTGGGCTAGCAGAGACAGATACGCAGTATTTT
D gene: -; V gene: TRBV18; J gene: TRBJ2-1; clone size: -; CDR3 protein: CASSPPRGNEQFF; CDR3 DNA: TGTGCCAGCTCACCACCCAGGGGCAATGAGCAGTTCTTC
D gene: -; V gene: TRBV19; J gene: TRBJ2-1; clone size: -; CDR3 protein: CASRRDTAYNEQFF; CDR3 DNA: TGTGCCAGTAGAAGGGACACCGCCTACAATGAGCAGTTCTTC
D gene: -; V gene: TRBV28; J gene: TRBJ1-4; clone size: -; CDR3 protein: CASREGTGNEKLFF; CDR3 DNA: TGTGCCAGCAGGGAAGGGACTGGGAATGAAAAACTGTTTTTT
D gene: -; V gene: TRBV27; J gene: TRBJ1-6; clone size: -; CDR3 protein: CASSLTASSYNSPLHF; CDR3 DNA: TGTGCCAGCAGTTTAACCGCGAGCTCCTATAATTCACCCCTCCACTTT
D gene: TRBD1; V gene: TRBV6-4; J gene: TRBJ2-3; clone size: many; CDR3 protein: CASSVTGGTDTQYF; CDR3 DNA: TGTGCCAGCAGTGTTACAGGGGGCACAGATACGCAGTATTTT
D gene: TRBD1; V gene: TRBV27; J gene: TRBJ2-1; clone size: -; CDR3 protein: CASKWDSSYNEQFF; CDR3 DNA: TGTGCCAGCAAATGGGACAGCTCCTACAATGAGCAGTTCTTC
D gene: -; V gene: TRBV7-9; J gene: TRBJ2-7; clone size: -; CDR3 protein: CASSPRERYEQYF; CDR3 DNA: TGTGCCAGCAGCCCCCGGGAGCGCTACGAGCAGTACTTC
D gene: -; V gene: TRBV19; J gene: TRBJ1-5; clone size: once; CDR3 protein: CASSIFWELGNSNQPQHF; CDR3 DNA: TGTGCCAGTAGTATTTTCTGGGAGCTTGGGAATAGCAATCAGCCCCAGCATTTT
D gene: TRBD2; V gene: TRBV10-3; J gene: TRBJ2-5; clone size: once; CDR3 protein: CAISDPRASGDQETQYF; CDR3 DNA: TGTGCCATCAGTGACCCCCGAGCTAGCGGAGACCAAGAGACCCAGTACTTC
D gene: TRBD2; V gene: TRBV6-5; J gene: TRBJ2-7; clone size: -; CDR3 protein: CASRRLAGAYEQYF; CDR3 DNA: TGTGCCAGCAGACGTTTAGCGGGAGCCTACGAGCAGTACTTC
D gene: TRBD1; V gene: TRBV28; J gene: TRBJ1-3; clone size: -; CDR3 protein: CASRLTSSGGGNTIYF; CDR3 DNA: TGTGCCAGCAGACTAACCTCATCAGGGGGCGGAAACACCATATATTTT
D gene: TRBD1; V gene: TRBV12-3/TRBV12-4; J gene: TRBJ2-7; clone size: -; CDR3 protein: CASSRGQAYEQYF; CDR3 DNA: TGTGCCAGCAGCAGGGGACAGGCCTACGAGCAGTACTTC
D gene: -; V gene: TRBV2; J gene: TRBJ1-1; clone size: -; CDR3 protein: CASSQGFAEAFF; CDR3 DNA: TGTGCCAGCAGTCAAGGTTTCGCTGAAGCTTTCTTT
D gene: TRBD1; V gene: TRBV5-1; J gene: TRBJ2-1; clone size: -; CDR3 protein: CASSLGQGYEQFF; CDR3 DNA: TGCGCCAGCAGCTTGGGACAGGGTTATGAGCAGTTCTTC
D gene: -; V gene: TRBV7-8; J gene: TRBJ1-3; clone size: -; CDR3 protein: CASSLVRGYGNTIYF; CDR3 DNA: TGTGCCAGCAGCTTAGTCAGGGGTTATGGAAACACCATATATTTT
D gene: -; V gene: TRBV5-1; J gene: TRBJ1-2; clone size: few; CDR3 protein: CASREGILLHYGYTF; CDR3 DNA: TGCGCCAGCAGGGAGGGCATCCTATTACACTATGGCTACACCTTC
D gene: -; V gene: TRBV29-1; J gene: TRBJ2-1; clone size: -; CDR3 protein: CSVEDSGPFF; CDR3 DNA: TGCAGCGTTGAAGACAGCGGGCCGTTCTTC
D gene: TRBD2; V gene: TRBV28; J gene: TRBJ2-1; clone size: -; CDR3 protein: CASRLGLGSYNEQFF; CDR3 DNA: TGTGCCAGCAGACTTGGACTAGGGTCCTACAATGAGCAGTTCTTC
D gene: TRBD2; V gene: TRBV7-8; J gene: TRBJ2-1; clone size: -; CDR3 protein: CASSLGLAENYNEQFF; CDR3 DNA: TGTGCCAGCAGCTTAGGACTAGCGGAAAACTACAATGAGCAGTTCTTC
D gene: TRBD1; V gene: TRBV27; J gene: TRBJ2-2; clone size: -; CDR3 protein: CASSRLDRVVTGELFF; CDR3 DNA: TGTGCCAGCAGTAGATTGGACAGGGTTGTGACCGGGGAGCTGTTTTTT
D gene: -; V gene: TRBV3-1/TRBV3-2; J gene: TRBJ1-6; clone size: -; CDR3 protein: CASSQGLSPLHF; CDR3 DNA: TGTGCCAGCAGCCAAGGTCTTTCACCCCTCCACTTT
D gene: -; V gene: TRBV7-8; J gene: TRBJ2-3; clone size: -; CDR3 protein: CASSLSPSTDTQYF; CDR3 DNA: TGTGCCAGCAGCTTAAGCCCAAGCACAGATACGCAGTATTTT
D gene: -; V gene: TRBV7-9; J gene: TRBJ1-4; clone size: -; CDR3 protein: CASSYSGDEKLFF; CDR3 DNA: TGTGCCAGCAGCTATTCAGGGGATGAAAAACTGTTTTTT
D gene: -; V gene: TRBV7-8; J gene: TRBJ1-2; clone size: -; CDR3 protein: CASSFITGGYTF; CDR3 DNA: TGTGCCAGCAGCTTCATTACAGGGGGCTACACCTTC
D gene: -; V gene: TRBV7-8; J gene: TRBJ2-1; clone size: -; CDR3 protein: CASSRYSEQFF; CDR3 DNA: TGTGCCAGCAGCCGGTACAGTGAGCAGTTCTTC
D gene: -; V gene: TRBV25-1; J gene: TRBJ1-2; clone size: -; CDR3 protein: CASSRTGSRYGYTF; CDR3 DNA: TGTGCCAGCAGCCGTACAGGTAGCCGCTATGGCTACACCTTC
D gene: -; V gene: TRBV12-3/TRBV12-4; J gene: TRBJ2-3; clone size: -; CDR3 protein: CASSFFGDTQYF; CDR3 DNA: TGTGCCAGCAGTTTTTTCGGGGATACGCAGTATTTT
D gene: TRBD1; V gene: TRBV5-5; J gene: TRBJ1-5; clone size: once; CDR3 protein: CASSLVPGQVNQPQHF; CDR3 DNA: TGTGCCAGCAGCTTGGTTCCGGGACAGGTCAATCAGCCCCAGCATTTT
D gene: TRBD2; V gene: TRBV3-1/TRBV3-2; J gene: TRBJ2-5; clone size: -; CDR3 protein: CASSSRRGGGETQYF; CDR3 DNA: TGTGCCAGCAGCTCCAGACGGGGGGGCGGGGAGACCCAGTACTTC
D gene: -; V gene: TRBV5-4; J gene: TRBJ1-3; clone size: -; CDR3 protein: CASNNAGAQGNTIYF; CDR3 DNA: TGTGCCAGCAACAACGCGGGGGCGCAGGGAAACACCATATATTTT
D gene: -; V gene: TRBV5-1; J gene: TRBJ2-7; clone size: -; CDR3 protein: CASSLDEGEWYEQYF; CDR3 DNA: TGCGCCAGCAGCTTGGACGAGGGAGAGTGGTACGAGCAGTACTTC
D gene: -; V gene: TRBV6-1; J gene: TRBJ1-2; clone size: -; CDR3 protein: CASSAIRTETRNYGYTF; CDR3 DNA: TGTGCCAGCAGTGCCATTCGGACAGAAACTCGGAACTATGGCTACACCTTC
D gene: TRBD1; V gene: TRBV30; J gene: TRBJ1-1; clone size: -; CDR3 protein: CAWSDRDTEAFF; CDR3 DNA: TGTGCCTGGTCTGACAGGGACACTGAAGCTTTCTTT
D gene: TRBD2; V gene: TRBV3-1/TRBV3-2; J gene: TRBJ2-4; clone size: -; CDR3 protein: CASSQELAGGPENIQYF; CDR3 DNA: TGTGCCAGCAGCCAAGAGCTAGCGGGAGGGCCGGAAAACATTCAGTACTTC
D gene: -; V gene: TRBV7-6; J gene: TRBJ1-1; clone size: -; CDR3 protein: CASSLPVAGLNTEAFF; CDR3 DNA: TGTGCCAGCAGCTTACCGGTGGCAGGTTTGAACACTGAAGCTTTCTTT
D gene: -; V gene: TRBV25-1; J gene: TRBJ2-2; clone size: -; CDR3 protein: CASSEQGTGELFF; CDR3 DNA: TGTGCCAGCAGTGAACAGGGCACCGGGGAGCTGTTTTTT
D gene: TRBD1; V gene: TRBV25-1; J gene: TRBJ1-2; clone size: -; CDR3 protein: CASTTSPGGGYTF; CDR3 DNA: TGTGCCAGCACCACCTCCCCAGGGGGTGGCTACACCTTC
D gene: -; V gene: TRBV2; J gene: TRBJ1-1; clone size: few; CDR3 protein: CASREEGMNTEAFF; CDR3 DNA: TGTGCCAGCAGGGAGGAGGGAATGAACACTGAAGCTTTCTTT
D gene: -; V gene: TRBV30; J gene: TRBJ2-4; clone size: -; CDR3 protein: CAWRPGLLAKNIQYF; CDR3 DNA: TGTGCCTGGAGGCCGGGACTCCTAGCCAAAAACATTCAGTACTTC
D gene: TRBD1; V gene: TRBV7-6; J gene: TRBJ1-4; clone size: -; CDR3 protein: CASSLGQGSEKLFF; CDR3 DNA: TGTGCCAGCAGCTTAGGACAGGGGAGCGAAAAACTGTTTTTT
D gene: -; V gene: TRBV29-1; J gene: TRBJ1-1; clone size: -; CDR3 protein: CSVEGLNTEAFF; CDR3 DNA: TGCAGCGTTGAGGGGCTGAACACTGAAGCTTTCTTT